The clone carrying this TCR beta chain was observed a few times. This entry is derived from a study of blood T cell repertoires in COVID-19. Whole-study context: Samples representing acute and convalescent COVID-19 were sourced from the United States, Italy and Spain. The cDNA or gDNA used as material had been derived from T cells, B-cell-depleted T cells, or PBMCs.

Seattle participants joined during active infection and were tracked over time. Per the authors' pipeline: Researchers report that nucleated cell counts were estimated from reference gene primer amplification. TCRdb's table, derived via immunoSEQ multiplex PCR, lists solely in-frame clones and lacks some. V and J calls and clone size are those listed in that table; D and trimming were worked out from the DNA. This table holds some 450,000 clones, approximately 89% found once. Trimming took off 5 bases at V and 4 bases at J, with 15 bases between the two ends. The CDR3 is made up of 14 amino acids. From germline, CDR1 is SEHNR and CDR2 FQNEAQ (reference sequence).

The receptor was derived from a woman between 45 and 60 years old with COVID-19, enrolled during active disease. The chain recombines TRBV7-9 with TRBJ2-7; D remains ambiguous. The sequenced sample consisted of peripheral blood. Here the CDR3 reads CASSPALVRYEQYF. The CDR3 region has the DNA TGTGCCAGCAGCCCCGCCTTGGTACGGTACGAGCAGTACTTC.